The source of this T cell receptor beta chain is a study of CD8+ T cells in alopecia areata. Extraction of RNA preceded its reverse transcription into cDNA, which served as the sequencing template. Clones were sequenced by immunoSEQ multiplex PCR, and TCRdb holds only the in-frame ones, with some missing. The top ten clones hold roughly 0.99% of a sample with about 160,000 clones, 55% to 75% of them seen once. A remark on this clone: No antigen is known for it.

Study results and caveats: Many expanded lesional clones remained in scalp and blood on tofacitinib.

Specified treatment: oral pan-JAK inhibitor, 5-10 mg twice daily. The TCR originated in a human donor with alopecia areata. The specimen was CD4+ T cells sorted from blood, collected at week 4, from a patient treated with tofacitinib.

CDR3 bases: TGTGCCAGCAGTCCCACAGGGGGTTCACCCCTCCACTTT. Translation gives CASSPTGGSPLHF. This sequence joins TRBV27 and TRBJ1-6; TRBD1 aligns across 8 bases. The CDR3 extends over 13 amino acids. Germline lookup yields CDR1 MNHEY and CDR2 SMNVEV (reference sequence). With 5 bases clipped from V and 9 bases from J, the junction kept 3 bases outside the gene matches.